Sequencing of this T cell receptor (beta chain) was carried out in a study of blood T cell repertoires in COVID-19. Study overall: The study drew acute and convalescent COVID-19 samples from the United States, Italy and Spain. T cells, B-cell-depleted T cells, or PBMCs supplied cDNA or gDNA.

V gave up 0 bases and J gave up 11 bases; unmatched junction bases: 6. Germline-derived CDR1 and CDR2 are LGHNA and YNFKEQ. CDR3 length: 13 residues. Per the study methods: It was from reference gene primer amplification that nucleated cell counts were estimated. Sequencing was performed with immunoSEQ multiplex PCR; in TCRdb, only in-frame clones are kept and a portion is missing. The V and J calls and the clone size are those of that table, but D and trimming were determined from the DNA. The table records approximately 270,000 clones, 89% of them present only once. The origin of this receptor is a man between 50 and 59 years old with acute or convalescent COVID-19. Sequencing was carried out using peripheral blood. The chain carries TRBV4-2 and TRBJ1-1, with 7 bases identical to TRBD1. The CDR3 DNA reads TGTGCCAGCAGCCAAGATGGGCACAGGGGCGCTTTCTTT. Translating it yields CASSQDGHRGAFF.